These T cell receptor beta chains were read from a single sample in a study of cytotoxic CD8 clonotypes in ibrutinib-treated CLL. Method: immunoSEQ multiplex PCR; TCRdb's copy keeps in-frame clones and lacks some. The table shows 190,000 or so clones, with 72% occurring only once. The sample was PBMCs, taken after 24 months of ibrutinib treatment. These receptors originate from a human donor with chronic lymphocytic leukemia. The CDR3 runs from the conserved cysteine through the conserved F or W. The D gene is left open where the match is weak. A clone size is listed for some rows: how often the clone was seen (once, few, many), or a class if it is expanded.

-	TRBV30	-	TRBJ1-1	TGTGCCTGGAGTGACTCAGGGAATATGAACACTGAAGCTTTCTTT	CAWSDSGNMNTEAFF
-	TRBV7-6	-	TRBJ1-3	TGTGCCAGCAGCCCTACCGGGACACTCTCTGGAAACACCATATATTTT	CASSPTGTLSGNTIYF
-	TRBV7-6	few	TRBJ2-1	TGTGCCAGCAGCTTGGGGTTTGAGCAGTTCTTC	CASSLGFEQFF
-	TRBV7-2	-	TRBJ2-7	TGTGCCAGCAGCGTCCAGCGGTTACCCTACGAGCAGTACTTC	CASSVQRLPYEQYF
-	TRBV5-1	once	TRBJ2-3	TGCGCCAGCAGGGACACAGATACGCAGTATTTT	CASRDTDTQYF
TRBD2	TRBV15	-	TRBJ2-2	TGTGCCACCAGCAGAGCTTTTGCGGGAGGGGCCGGGGAGCTGTTTTTT	CATSRAFAGGAGELFF
-	TRBV7-9	-	TRBJ2-5	TGTGCCAGCAGCTTAGAGGGGTCCGGGACCCAGTACTTC	CASSLEGSGTQYF
-	TRBV30	-	TRBJ2-2	TGTGCCTGGAGTGCCGACACTAATCTGAACACCGGGGAGCTGTTTTTT	CAWSADTNLNTGELFF
TRBD2	TRBV7-9	-	TRBJ2-1	TGTGCCAGCAGCTTACGGCTAGCGGGAGGCAGGGAGCAGTTCTTC	CASSLRLAGGREQFF
-	TRBV28	few	TRBJ1-2	TGTGCCAGCAGTTTAAGAGACTATGGCTACACCTTC	CASSLRDYGYTF
TRBD1	TRBV6-1	few	TRBJ1-2	TGTGCCAGCAGTGACGGGACAGGGTTGGACGGCTACACCTTC	CASSDGTGLDGYTF